This TCR beta chain emerged from a study of control samples from healthy donors and cancer patients. CDR3 length: 13 residues. Germline loops: CDR1 SNHLY, CDR2 FYNNEI. The germline V and J ends were trimmed by 6 bases and 2 bases, with 10 bases remaining between them. Clones were sequenced by immunoSEQ multiplex PCR, and TCRdb holds only the in-frame ones, with some missing. There are 55,000 to 70,000 clones in the sample; about 91% occur only once, and approximately 0.95% lies in the top ten. The V gene is TRBV2, the J gene TRBJ1-2; maybe TRBD1 (5 bases). Sequenced sample: PBMCs. The clonotype was recovered from a man aged 25-40 years with colorectal cancer. CDR3 sequence reads: CASRLEGNYGYTF. The CDR3 coding sequence is TGTGCCAGCAGGCTCGAGGGGAACTATGGCTACACCTTC.